This T cell receptor beta chain was observed in a study of shared clonotypes between healthy human individuals (dated by TCRdb to the early 2020s). About the investigation overall: The cohort included three men and a couple of women between 18 and 49 years of age. For each donor, three plates each were used for CD4 naive and CD4 memory, two plates were used for CD8 naive, and one plate was used for CD8 memory. The study deeply sequenced blood TCR repertoires of about 5 healthy adults to estimate repertoire size and the extent of clonotype sharing between individuals. To increase sequencing depth and limit assay-specific biases, different laboratories used diverse techniques to prepare libraries and sequence TCR repertoires. Each donor's leukapheresis produced roughly between about 0.85 and 10 billion PBMCs. Overall results and qualifications from the work: Pairwise subsampling indicated that sequencing depth was expected to affect the degree of clonotype sharing among donors. Because the study included a small number of donors, the genetic and exposure-history diversity represented was limited. Naive subsets generally had larger estimated clonotype richness than memory subsets did. Even with the large sequencing depth, rarefaction of the sorted-subset datasets indicated that sequencing was incomplete. Sampling was restricted to blood, and TCR repertoires in tissues likely differ from the TCR repertoires found in blood. Compared with non-shared clonotypes, the clonotypes found in all four sorted-subset donors had higher generation probabilities. Sharing across four donors was observed for about 5% of naive CD4, about 3.2% of naive CD8, about 2.5% of memory CD4, and roughly 0.43% of memory CD8 clonotypes.

This clone was detected once. It has no known antigen specificity. No per-base quality is available; no much larger clone lies one base away. Trimming removed 5 bases from V and 6 bases from J, leaving 7 bases between the germline ends. Spanning cysteine to phenylalanine, the CDR3 consists of 11 amino acids. Of all the DNA, just the CDR3 is kept, 33 bases in frame from base 1. The germline V gene (reference sequence) provides CDR1 DFQATT and CDR2 SNEGSKA. TCR CDR3 regions were amplified from genomic DNA by multiplex PCR using the deep immunoSEQ assay. For each cell subset, the extracted genomic DNA was distributed evenly across all wells of several immunoSEQ 96-well plates, and each plate served as one replicate. For sorted subsets, 200 ng of genomic DNA, equivalent to roughly 33,000 T cell genomes, went into each replicate PCR. Purified libraries were quantified with a Qubit 3.0 fluorometer, sized on a Bioanalyzer 2100, and re-quantified with the KAPA Library Quantification kit. Every immunoSEQ 96-well plate was sequenced on a dedicated single-read 150-cycle Illumina NextSeq 550 flow cell. The paper's data handling went like this. Because the immunoSEQ output included only junctional sequences and no quality scores, the filtering could not be the same as the filtering used for full-length reads. To assign V/J genes and CDR3, sequences were annotated using PyIR, a Python wrapper for IgBLAST v1.9, with IMGT germline references. Reads with weak V/J assignments (E-value above 1e-6), missing CDR3, stop codons, out-of-frame junctions, or ambiguous translated residues were removed. A V3J clonotype was defined by an identical inferred V gene, J gene, and CDR3 amino acid sequence. Percentage overlap between repertoires was calculated by dividing the number of shared unique clonotypes by the size of the smaller repertoire. Repertoire richness was assessed with RTK rarefaction, the Chao1 estimator, and Recon v2.1 estimates of unobserved clonotypes. OLGA was used to compute generation probabilities for all TCRbeta clonotypes that the gDNA method yielded from a handful of donors. What TCRdb holds here is the immuneACCESS table cut down to in-frame rearrangements. Part of the clones is not present; checked against another copy, under half of the missing clones reflect an unresolved V gene, and the others are unexplained. V and J calls and clone size are as listed in that table; D and trimming were resolved from the DNA. The sample table shows roughly 700,000 clones, and roughly 70% are seen once. About 1.7% of the sample is in the top ten clones.

Healthy HIV-negative adults with no recently reported acute infections or vaccinations were included as donors. Only Caucasian adults living in Nashville, Tennessee, USA were represented among the donors. CD4+ T cells were enriched by magnetic negative selection; naive cells were then positively selected on CD45RA, and the negative fraction formed the memory subset. Blood was obtained by leukapheresis, after which PBMCs were separated by Ficoll-Histopaque density gradient centrifugation and cryopreserved in liquid nitrogen vapor phase. Purity and quantity of every magnetically sorted T cell population were checked by analytical flow cytometry. Each sorted fraction had its genomic DNA isolated and then quantified by UV absorbance on a Nanodrop 2000c.

The sequence joins TRBV20-1 to TRBJ2-2, with the identity of the D gene unclear. The clonotype comes from a woman aged 30 to 39 in good health. Input material: memory CD4+ T cells sorted from blood. The cell subset or site label of this sample denotes: CD45RA-negative fraction. The DNA is TGCAGTGCTCCCTCGGCCGGGGAGCTGTTTTTT. Its translation reads: CSAPSAGELFF.